This TCR beta chain emerged from a study of neurological immune-mediated disorders. Time point denoted: longitudinal time-point 1 (baseline). TCRdb re-called the 5' RACE reads through MiXCR, storing one row per CDR3 protein. The sample holds around 37,000 distinct CDR3 sequences, 3.2% seen once. Trimming stripped 3 bases from V and 6 bases from J, with 12 bases between. The germline CDR1 and CDR2 sequences are SGHRS and YFSETQ. The CDR3 has 14 residues. This clonotype was observed many times. The antigen is unknown. Study-level findings and limits: It was the repertoires of 18 of 34 multiple sclerosis patients that phylogenetic grouping placed in one related-CDR3 cluster, which is a possible signature.

The clonotype was recovered from a woman aged 55-70 years with multiple sclerosis. Sequencing was performed on PBMCs. The rearrangement links TRBV5-1 to TRBJ2-2; a weak D match, TRBD1 (5 bases). For the CDR3, the DNA is TGCGCCAGCAGCTCGTTCCAGGGTTCCGGGGAGCTGTTTTTT. Its translation is CASSSFQGSGELFF.